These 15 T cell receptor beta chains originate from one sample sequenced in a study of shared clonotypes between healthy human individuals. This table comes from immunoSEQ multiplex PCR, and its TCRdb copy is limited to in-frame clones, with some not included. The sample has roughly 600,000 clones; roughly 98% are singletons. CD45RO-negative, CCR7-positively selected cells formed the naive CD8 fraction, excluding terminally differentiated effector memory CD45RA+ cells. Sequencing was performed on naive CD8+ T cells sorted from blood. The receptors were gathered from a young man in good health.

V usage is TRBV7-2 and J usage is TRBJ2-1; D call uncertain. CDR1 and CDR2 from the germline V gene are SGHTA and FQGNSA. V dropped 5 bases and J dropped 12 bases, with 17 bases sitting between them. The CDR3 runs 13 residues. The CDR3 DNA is TGTGCCAGCAGCCCCCCCGGGTCGGTTCGGCAGTTCTTC. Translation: CASSPPGSVRQFF.

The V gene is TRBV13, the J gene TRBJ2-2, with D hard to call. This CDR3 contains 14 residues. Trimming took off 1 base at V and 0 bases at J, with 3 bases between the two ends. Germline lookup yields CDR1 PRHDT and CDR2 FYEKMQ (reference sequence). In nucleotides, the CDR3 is TGTGCCAGCAGCTTAGAAACGAACACCGGGGAGCTGTTTTTT. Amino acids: CASSLETNTGELFF.

This CDR3 is CASSLGRLRGHNEQFF. CDR3 bases: TGTGCCAGCAGCTTAGGACGGCTAAGAGGACACAATGAGCAGTTCTTC. The chain joins TRBV7-8 to TRBJ2-1; D is unresolved. The CDR3 spans 16 residues. Trimming took off 1 base at V and 5 bases at J, with 15 bases between the two ends. In germline, CDR1 is SGHVS, CDR2 FQNEAQ.

The CDR3 DNA follows: TGTGCCAGTAGTAACCTGGGACAACCCTACAATGAGCAGTTCTTC. It translates to CASSNLGQPYNEQFF. This rearrangement joins TRBV19 to TRBJ2-1; possibly TRBD1 for D (6 bases). This CDR3 is 15 amino acids long. Per the germline V gene, CDR1 is LNHDA and CDR2 is SQIVND (reference sequence). With 4 bases removed from V and 2 bases from J, the gap between germline ends came to 12 bases.

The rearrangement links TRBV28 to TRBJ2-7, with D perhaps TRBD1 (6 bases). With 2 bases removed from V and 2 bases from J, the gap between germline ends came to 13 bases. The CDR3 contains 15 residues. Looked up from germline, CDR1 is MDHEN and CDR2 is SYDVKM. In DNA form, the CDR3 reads TGTGCCAGCAGTTTAATCGTGGACAGTCCCTACGAGCAGTACTTC. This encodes CASSLIVDSPYEQYF.

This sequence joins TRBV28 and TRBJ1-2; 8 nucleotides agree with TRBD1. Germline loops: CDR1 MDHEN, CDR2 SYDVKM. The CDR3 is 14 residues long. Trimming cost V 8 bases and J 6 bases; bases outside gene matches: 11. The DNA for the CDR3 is TGTGCCAGCTCCTGGGACAGGAACAGGAATGGCTACACCTTC. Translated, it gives CASSWDRNRNGYTF.

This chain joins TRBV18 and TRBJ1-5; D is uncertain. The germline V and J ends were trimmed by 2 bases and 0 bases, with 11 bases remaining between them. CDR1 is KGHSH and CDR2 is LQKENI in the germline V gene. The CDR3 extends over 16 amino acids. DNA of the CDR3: TGTGCCAGCTCACCAAACGACGGTTATAGCAATCAGCCCCAGCATTTT. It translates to CASSPNDGYSNQPQHF.

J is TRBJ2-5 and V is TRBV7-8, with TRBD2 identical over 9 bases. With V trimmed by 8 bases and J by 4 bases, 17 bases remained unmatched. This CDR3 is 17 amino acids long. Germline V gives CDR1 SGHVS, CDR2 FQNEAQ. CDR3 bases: TGTGCCAGCGCATACCCGGGGATAGCGGGGGAGCGAGAGACCCAGTACTTC. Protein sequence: CASAYPGIAGERETQYF. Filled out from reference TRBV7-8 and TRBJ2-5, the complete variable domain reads GAGVSQSPRYKVAKRGQDVALRCDPISGHVSLFWYQQALGQGPEFLTYFQNEAQLDKSGLPSDRFFAERPEGSVSTLKIQRTQQEDSAVYLCASAYPGIAGERETQYFGPGTRLLVL.

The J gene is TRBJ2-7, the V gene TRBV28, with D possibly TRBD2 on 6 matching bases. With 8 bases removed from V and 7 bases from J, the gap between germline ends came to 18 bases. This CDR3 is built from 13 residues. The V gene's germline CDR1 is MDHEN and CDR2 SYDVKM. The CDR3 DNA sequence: TGTGCCAGCGGAGGGACCTCGCAGGAAGAGCAGTACTTC. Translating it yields CASGGTSQEEQYF.

CDR3 amino acids: CASSYSGQGDYGYTF. In DNA form, the CDR3 reads TGTGCCAGCAGTTACTCAGGACAGGGGGACTATGGCTACACCTTC. The rearrangement uses TRBV6-6 and TRBJ1-2, with 10 bases aligning to TRBD1. CDR3 size: 15 residues. V lost 0 bases and J lost 3; bases outside the gene matches: 1. Per the germline V gene, CDR1 is MNHNY and CDR2 is SVGAGI (reference sequence).

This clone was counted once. The CDR3 is CASSFSPGLLSYEQYF. The CDR3 DNA reads TGTGCCAGCAGTTTTTCCCCCGGGTTACTCTCCTACGAGCAGTACTTC. The chain couples TRBV27 to TRBJ2-7, with unresolved D. Trimming stripped 3 bases from V and 0 bases from J, with 15 bases between. Germline assignment: CDR1 MNHEY and CDR2 SMNVEV (reference sequence). CDR3 length equals 16 residues.

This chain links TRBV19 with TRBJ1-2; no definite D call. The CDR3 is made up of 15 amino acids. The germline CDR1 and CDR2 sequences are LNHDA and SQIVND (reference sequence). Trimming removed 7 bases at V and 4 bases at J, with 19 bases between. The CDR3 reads CASKREARMGYGYTF. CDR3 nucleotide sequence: TGTGCCAGTAAGAGGGAGGCCCGGATGGGCTATGGCTACACCTTC.

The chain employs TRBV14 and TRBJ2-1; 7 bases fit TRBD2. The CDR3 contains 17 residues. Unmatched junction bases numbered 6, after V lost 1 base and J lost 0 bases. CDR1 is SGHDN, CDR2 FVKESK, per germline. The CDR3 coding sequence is TGTGCCAGCAGCCAAGGCCAAGCGGGAAGCTCCTACAATGAGCAGTTCTTC. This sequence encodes CASSQGQAGSSYNEQFF.

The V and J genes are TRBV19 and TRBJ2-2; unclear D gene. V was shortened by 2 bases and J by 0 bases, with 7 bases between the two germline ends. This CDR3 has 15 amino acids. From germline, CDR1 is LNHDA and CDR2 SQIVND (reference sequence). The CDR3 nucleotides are TGTGCCAGTAGTATAATTGGTCCGAACACCGGGGAGCTGTTTTTT. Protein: CASSIIGPNTGELFF.

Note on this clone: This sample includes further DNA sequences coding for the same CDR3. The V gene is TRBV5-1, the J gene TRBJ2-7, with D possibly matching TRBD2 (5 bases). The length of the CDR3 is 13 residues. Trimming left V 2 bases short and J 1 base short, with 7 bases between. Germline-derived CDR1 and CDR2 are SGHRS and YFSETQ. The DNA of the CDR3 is TGCGCCAGCAGCTTCAGGACTTCCTACGAGCAGTACTTC. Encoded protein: CASSFRTSYEQYF. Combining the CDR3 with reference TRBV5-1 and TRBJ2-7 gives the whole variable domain KAGVTQTPRYLIKTRGQQVTLSCSPISGHRSVSWYQQTPGQGLQFLFEYFSETQRNKGNFPGRFSGRQFSNSRSEMNVSTLELGDSALYLCASSFRTSYEQYFGPGTRLTVT.